The 13 T cell receptor beta chains given below trace back to one sample, sequenced in a study of blood T cell repertoires in COVID-19. Method: immunoSEQ multiplex PCR; TCRdb's copy keeps in-frame clones and lacks some. The profile shows 150,000 to 180,000 clones, roughly four fifths of them singletons. Material for sequencing was peripheral blood. The receptors shown here come from a man aged 80 or over with acute or convalescent COVID-19.

The gene calls are TRBV3-1 (or the pseudogene TRBV3-2) and TRBJ2-3; 10 bases are a match to TRBD2. V lost 4 bases, J lost 0 bases, and 4 bases stayed unmatched. Germline V CDR1 and CDR2: LGHDT, YNNKEL (reference sequence). The CDR3 is made up of 16 amino acids. In DNA, the CDR3 is TGTGCCAGCAGCCTCTGGACTAGCGGTAGCACAGATACGCAGTATTTT. Protein: CASSLWTSGSTDTQYF.

The V call is TRBV7-3, the J call TRBJ2-1; 13 bases line up with TRBD2. After removal of 5 bases from V and 5 bases from J, the junction contained 3 bases not matched to a gene. Germline V CDR1 and CDR2: SGHTA, FQGTGA. This CDR3 spans 15 amino acids. CDR3 nucleotides: TGTGCCAGCAGCATCGGGACTAGCGGGAACAATGAGCAGTTCTTC. Translated, it gives CASSIGTSGNNEQFF.

This chain connects TRBV7-2 to TRBJ2-3, with 11 bases matching TRBD2. The germline V gene has CDR1 SGHTA and CDR2 FQGNSA. The J segment lost 5 bases and the V segment lost 0 bases, leaving 7 bases of the junction unmatched. The CDR3 has 17 residues. The CDR3 nucleotides read TGTGCCAGCAGCTTAGCATTAGCGGGGGGGCAAAAAGATACGCAGTATTTT. Encoded protein: CASSLALAGGQKDTQYF.

The CDR3 sequence is CASSLEGGDNQPQHF. CDR3 nucleotides: TGTGCCAGCAGTCTGGAAGGGGGTGACAATCAGCCCCAGCATTTT. The chain links TRBV27 to TRBJ1-5; weak D call: TRBD1 (6 bases). This CDR3 is built from 15 residues. Per germline, CDR1 MNHEY and CDR2 SMNVEV (reference sequence). Trimming removed 5 bases at V and 3 bases at J, with 14 bases between.

In this sample, this clone turned up a few times. The gene calls are TRBV12-3 or TRBV12-4 and TRBJ1-2; D possibly corresponds to TRBD1 (6 bases). The CDR3 covers 13 residues. V lost 7 bases, J lost 7 bases, and 16 bases lay in between. The CDR3 region is CASTLDSFRGYTF. Written as DNA, the CDR3 is TGTGCCAGCACCCTGGACAGTTTTCGTGGCTACACCTTC.

CDR3 sequence reads: CASSRTGGAGETQYF. The CDR3 coding sequence is TGTGCCAGCTCACGGACAGGGGGAGCAGGAGAGACCCAGTACTTC. This rearrangement joins TRBV18 to TRBJ2-5; 10 bases agree with TRBD1. CDR3 length: 15 amino acids. The J segment lost 4 bases and the V segment lost 4 bases, leaving 6 bases of the junction unmatched. Germline assignment: CDR1 KGHSH and CDR2 LQKENI.

This chain joins TRBV5-1 and TRBJ1-1, with D possibly TRBD1 on 6 matching bases. The CDR3 has 19 residues. Germline values: CDR1 SGHRS, CDR2 YFSETQ. V lost 1 base and J lost 4, with 26 bases in between. CDR3: CASSLYTPWGHLGGTEAFF. CDR3 DNA: TGCGCCAGCAGCTTGTATACGCCGTGGGGACACCTCGGCGGCACTGAAGCTTTCTTT.

At least ten counts were recorded for this clone. The chain has TRBV2 and TRBJ1-5, with 8 bases matching TRBD1. J was trimmed by 4 bases and V by 4 bases; bases with no gene match: 0. CDR1 SNHLY and CDR2 FYNNEI come from the germline V gene. The CDR3 length is 13 residues. The CDR3 is CASSGTGNQPQHF. The CDR3 DNA follows: TGTGCCAGCAGTGGGACAGGGAATCAGCCCCAGCATTTT. Looking up the rest from reference TRBV2 and TRBJ1-5 gives the full variable domain: EPEVTQTPSHQVTQMGQEVILRCVPISNHLYFYWYRQILGQKVEFLVSFYNNEISEKSEIFDDQFSVERPDGSNFTLKIRSTKLEDSAMYFCASSGTGNQPQHFGDGTRLSIL.

The V and J genes are TRBV5-4 and TRBJ2-5, with a weak D call TRBD1 (5 bases). V lost 1 base to trimming and J lost 2 bases, with 9 bases between them. Germline V gene sequence: CDR1 SGHNT, CDR2 YYREEE (reference sequence). The CDR3 loop spans 14 amino acids. The CDR3 loop is CASSLRQGQETQYF. The CDR3 bases are TGTGCCAGCAGCTTGAGGCAGGGTCAAGAGACCCAGTACTTC.

This rearrangement joins TRBV6-1 to TRBJ1-1; D is unresolved. The CDR3 is made up of 13 amino acids. V was cut by 3 bases and J by 4 bases, with 9 bases left in between. Germline V gives CDR1 MNHNS, CDR2 SASEGT. This chain's CDR3 is CASSDQAPTEAFF. The CDR3 nucleotides read TGTGCCAGCAGTGACCAGGCGCCCACTGAAGCTTTCTTT.

CDR3 protein: CASSRTRDRVWNSPLHF. CDR3 DNA: TGTGCCAGCAGCCGAACCCGGGACAGGGTGTGGAATTCACCCCTCCACTTT. The chain employs TRBV6-2 or TRBV6-3 and TRBJ1-6, with 9 nucleotides matching TRBD1. In germline, CDR1 is MNHEY, CDR2 SVGEGT. The junction had 13 bases not matched to a gene; V was cut back by 6 bases and J by 7 bases. The CDR3 length is 17 residues.

The chain has TRBV6-5 and TRBJ2-7; TRBD1 is a possible D gene (6 bases). The V gene's germline CDR1 is MNHEY and CDR2 SVGAGI. The V end lost 6 bases, the J end lost 3 bases, and 12 bases lay between the germline ends. This CDR3 spans 13 amino acids. Written as DNA, the CDR3 is TGTGCCAGCAGATATGGACAGAACTACGAGCAGTACGTC. Translation: CASRYGQNYEQYV.

The chain recombines TRBV12-3 or TRBV12-4 with TRBJ2-3; possible D gene TRBD1, 5 bases. The CDR3 sequence is 13 residues long. V shed 6 bases and J shed 4 bases, with 11 bases lying between them. CDR3: CASRVRGADTQYF. CDR3 nucleotide sequence: TGTGCCAGCAGGGTTAGGGGCGCAGATACGCAGTATTTT.